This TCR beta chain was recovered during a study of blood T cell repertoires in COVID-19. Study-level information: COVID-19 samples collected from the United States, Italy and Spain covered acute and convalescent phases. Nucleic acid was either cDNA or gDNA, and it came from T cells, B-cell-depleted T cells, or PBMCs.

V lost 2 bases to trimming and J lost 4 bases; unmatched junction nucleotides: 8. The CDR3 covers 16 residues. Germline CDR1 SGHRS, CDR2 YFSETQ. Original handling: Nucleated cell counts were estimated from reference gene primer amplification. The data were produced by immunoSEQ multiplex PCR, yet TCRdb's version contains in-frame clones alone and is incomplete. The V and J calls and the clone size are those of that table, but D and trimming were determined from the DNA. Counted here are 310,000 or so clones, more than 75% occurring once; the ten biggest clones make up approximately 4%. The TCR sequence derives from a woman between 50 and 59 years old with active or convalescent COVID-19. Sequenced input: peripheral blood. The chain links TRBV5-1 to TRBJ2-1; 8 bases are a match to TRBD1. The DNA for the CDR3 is TGCGCCAGCAGCTTTACCTCAGGGGGCGAGTACAATGAGCAGTTCTTC. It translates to CASSFTSGGEYNEQFF.